This is a list of T cell receptor beta chains from one sample in a study of cytomegalovirus exposure and HLA in healthy donors. Profiled with immunoSEQ multiplex PCR; TCRdb holds only in-frame clones, not every one. The sample yields approximately 39,000 clones, approximately 74% seen once. Sample: PBMCs. Receptors were obtained from a man in his thirties or forties in good health and CMV-seronegative. Both conserved end residues are part of each CDR3. Each record gives: clone size, D gene, V gene, J gene, CDR3 protein, CDR3 DNA. The D gene is left open where the match is weak. The size entry is marked missing in some rows and otherwise reads once, few, many or a size class.

clone size: -
D gene: -
V gene: TRBV15
J gene: TRBJ1-4
CDR3 protein: CATSRAANEKLFF
CDR3 DNA: TGTGCCACCAGCAGAGCCGCTAATGAAAAACTGTTTTTT

clone size: -
D gene: -
V gene: TRBV29-1
J gene: TRBJ1-2
CDR3 protein: CSVEESRNYGYTF
CDR3 DNA: TGCAGCGTTGAAGAAAGCAGGAACTATGGCTACACCTTC

clone size: -
D gene: -
V gene: TRBV7-2
J gene: TRBJ1-1
CDR3 protein: CASSLRETEAFF
CDR3 DNA: TGTGCCAGCAGCTTAAGGGAGACTGAAGCTTTCTTT

clone size: -
D gene: -
V gene: TRBV28
J gene: TRBJ1-2
CDR3 protein: CASSTPSRGTYGYTF
CDR3 DNA: TGTGCCAGCAGTACTCCCTCCAGGGGTACTTATGGCTACACCTTC

clone size: -
D gene: TRBD2
V gene: TRBV10-3
J gene: TRBJ2-1
CDR3 protein: CATALAGDSNEQFF
CDR3 DNA: TGTGCCACAGCCCTAGCGGGAGACTCAAATGAGCAGTTCTTC

clone size: -
D gene: -
V gene: TRBV5-1
J gene: TRBJ1-1
CDR3 protein: CASSYNRNTEAFF
CDR3 DNA: TGCGCCAGCAGCTATAACAGGAACACTGAAGCTTTCTTT

clone size: -
D gene: -
V gene: TRBV7-7
J gene: TRBJ2-7
CDR3 protein: CASSSEGRVYEQYF
CDR3 DNA: TGTGCTAGCAGCTCCGAAGGCAGGGTGTACGAGCAGTACTTC

clone size: once
D gene: -
V gene: TRBV6-5
J gene: TRBJ2-7
CDR3 protein: CASSFTGFGEQYF
CDR3 DNA: TGTGCCAGCAGTTTTACAGGGTTTGGTGAGCAGTACTTC

clone size: -
D gene: TRBD2
V gene: TRBV6-5
J gene: TRBJ2-1
CDR3 protein: CASRGLAEGYNEQFF
CDR3 DNA: TGTGCCAGCAGAGGACTAGCCGAAGGCTACAATGAGCAGTTCTTC

clone size: -
D gene: -
V gene: TRBV28
J gene: TRBJ1-5
CDR3 protein: CASSSGQRQPQHF
CDR3 DNA: TGTGCCAGCAGTTCTGGACAGAGGCAGCCCCAGCATTTT

clone size: -
D gene: -
V gene: TRBV10-3
J gene: TRBJ1-1
CDR3 protein: CAISLGQSNTEAFF
CDR3 DNA: TGTGCCATCAGCCTAGGACAGTCGAACACTGAAGCTTTCTTT

clone size: -
D gene: -
V gene: TRBV2
J gene: TRBJ2-7
CDR3 protein: CASSGGDRAVEQYF
CDR3 DNA: TGTGCCAGCAGTGGCGGGGACCGAGCCGTCGAGCAGTACTTC

clone size: -
D gene: -
V gene: TRBV7-6
J gene: TRBJ1-1
CDR3 protein: CASSPAPGRTEAFF
CDR3 DNA: TGTGCCAGCAGCCCAGCCCCCGGGAGAACTGAAGCTTTCTTT

clone size: once
D gene: TRBD1
V gene: TRBV25-1
J gene: TRBJ2-7
CDR3 protein: CASRDPGQGDEQYF
CDR3 DNA: TGTGCCAGCAGGGATCCGGGACAGGGCGACGAGCAGTACTTC

clone size: few
D gene: -
V gene: TRBV7-6
J gene: TRBJ1-1
CDR3 protein: CASSLDTGPTEAFF
CDR3 DNA: TGTGCCAGCAGCTTAGATACAGGACCCACTGAAGCTTTCTTT

clone size: -
D gene: -
V gene: TRBV7-2
J gene: TRBJ2-3
CDR3 protein: CASSLRLAGGIDTQYF
CDR3 DNA: TGTGCCAGCAGCTTGCGTTTAGCAGGGGGGATAGATACGCAGTATTTT

clone size: -
D gene: -
V gene: TRBV19
J gene: TRBJ1-5
CDR3 protein: CASSTGRQPQHF
CDR3 DNA: TGTGCCAGTAGTACAGGAAGACAGCCCCAGCATTTT

clone size: -
D gene: TRBD2
V gene: TRBV11-2
J gene: TRBJ2-7
CDR3 protein: CASSLAGVWDEQYF
CDR3 DNA: TGTGCCAGCTCCTTAGCGGGAGTTTGGGACGAGCAGTACTTC

clone size: -
D gene: TRBD1
V gene: TRBV29-1
J gene: TRBJ1-5
CDR3 protein: CSVTGSPSQPQHF
CDR3 DNA: TGCAGCGTGACAGGGTCCCCGAGTCAGCCCCAGCATTTT

clone size: -
D gene: TRBD1
V gene: TRBV20-1
J gene: TRBJ1-1
CDR3 protein: CSADRGGFAFF
CDR3 DNA: TGCAGTGCAGACAGGGGGGGATTCGCTTTCTTT

clone size: -
D gene: TRBD1
V gene: TRBV28
J gene: TRBJ1-2
CDR3 protein: CASSPQGDGYTF
CDR3 DNA: TGTGCCAGCAGTCCCCAGGGGGATGGCTACACCTTC

clone size: -
D gene: -
V gene: TRBV29-1
J gene: TRBJ2-7
CDR3 protein: CSVGGLFSYEQYF
CDR3 DNA: TGCAGCGTTGGAGGGCTATTCTCCTACGAGCAGTACTTC

clone size: -
D gene: -
V gene: TRBV6-1
J gene: TRBJ1-5
CDR3 protein: CASSRLDNQPQHF
CDR3 DNA: TGTGCCAGCAGTCGACTCGACAATCAGCCCCAGCATTTT

clone size: -
D gene: -
V gene: TRBV15
J gene: TRBJ2-3
CDR3 protein: CATANRDTQYF
CDR3 DNA: TGTGCCACAGCCAACCGAGATACGCAGTATTTT

clone size: -
D gene: -
V gene: TRBV29-1
J gene: TRBJ2-5
CDR3 protein: CSVEGTAYETQYF
CDR3 DNA: TGCAGCGTTGAGGGCACGGCATATGAGACCCAGTACTTC

clone size: -
D gene: -
V gene: TRBV5-4
J gene: TRBJ2-1
CDR3 protein: CASSLAGDEQFF
CDR3 DNA: TGTGCCAGCAGCTTGGCAGGGGATGAGCAGTTCTTC

clone size: -
D gene: TRBD1
V gene: TRBV18
J gene: TRBJ1-5
CDR3 protein: CATSGQLNQPQHF
CDR3 DNA: TGTGCCACCTCGGGACAGCTAAATCAGCCCCAGCATTTT

clone size: medium-sized
D gene: TRBD1
V gene: TRBV5-4
J gene: TRBJ2-7
CDR3 protein: CASSFDRAYEQYF
CDR3 DNA: TGTGCCAGCAGCTTCGACAGGGCCTACGAGCAGTACTTC

clone size: -
D gene: TRBD1
V gene: TRBV29-1
J gene: TRBJ1-4
CDR3 protein: CSARAGGPNEKLFF
CDR3 DNA: TGCAGCGCCCGAGCAGGGGGTCCTAATGAAAAACTGTTTTTT

clone size: -
D gene: -
V gene: TRBV29-1
J gene: TRBJ2-5
CDR3 protein: CSAAGFQETQYF
CDR3 DNA: TGCAGCGCCGCAGGGTTCCAAGAGACCCAGTACTTC

clone size: -
D gene: -
V gene: TRBV7-9
J gene: TRBJ2-2
CDR3 protein: CASSLRGGTGELFF
CDR3 DNA: TGTGCCAGCAGCCTCAGGGGAGGGACCGGGGAGCTGTTTTTT

clone size: -
D gene: -
V gene: TRBV21-1
J gene: TRBJ2-5
CDR3 protein: CASTPGPAGTQYF
CDR3 DNA: TGTGCCAGCACTCCGGGCCCCGCGGGGACCCAGTACTTC

clone size: -
D gene: TRBD1
V gene: TRBV7-9
J gene: TRBJ1-2
CDR3 protein: CASSLGQGHGYTF
CDR3 DNA: TGTGCCAGCAGCTTAGGACAGGGTCATGGCTACACCTTC

clone size: -
D gene: TRBD2
V gene: TRBV6-5
J gene: TRBJ2-2
CDR3 protein: CATFGGAFTGELFF
CDR3 DNA: TGTGCCACCTTCGGGGGGGCGTTCACCGGGGAGCTGTTTTTT

clone size: -
D gene: TRBD1
V gene: TRBV6-5
J gene: TRBJ1-5
CDR3 protein: CASSRTGSSNQPQHF
CDR3 DNA: TGTGCCAGCAGTCGGACAGGATCTAGCAATCAGCCCCAGCATTTT

clone size: -
D gene: TRBD1
V gene: TRBV25-1
J gene: TRBJ1-2
CDR3 protein: CASSDPRTGAAHYGYTF
CDR3 DNA: TGTGCCAGCAGTGACCCCCGAACAGGGGCCGCTCACTATGGCTACACCTTC

clone size: -
D gene: -
V gene: TRBV19
J gene: TRBJ2-5
CDR3 protein: CAIWIRGETQYF
CDR3 DNA: TGTGCCATCTGGATTAGGGGGGAGACCCAGTACTTC

clone size: -
D gene: -
V gene: TRBV11-2
J gene: TRBJ1-5
CDR3 protein: CASSLEGQPQHF
CDR3 DNA: TGTGCCAGCAGCTTAGAGGGCCAGCCCCAGCATTTT

clone size: -
D gene: TRBD1
V gene: TRBV6-5
J gene: TRBJ2-3
CDR3 protein: CASSYSGQISDTQYF
CDR3 DNA: TGTGCCAGCAGTTACTCGGGACAGATCTCAGATACGCAGTATTTT

clone size: -
D gene: -
V gene: TRBV10-1
J gene: TRBJ2-3
CDR3 protein: CASSSKSNTDTQYF
CDR3 DNA: TGCGCCAGCAGCTCTAAGTCTAACACAGATACGCAGTATTTT

clone size: -
D gene: TRBD1
V gene: TRBV29-1
J gene: TRBJ2-2
CDR3 protein: CSVKRQGDTGELFF
CDR3 DNA: TGCAGCGTTAAACGCCAGGGGGACACCGGGGAGCTGTTTTTT

clone size: -
D gene: TRBD1
V gene: TRBV7-2
J gene: TRBJ1-5
CDR3 protein: CASSSTGATVPNQPQHF
CDR3 DNA: TGTGCCAGCAGCTCGACAGGGGCGACGGTGCCGAATCAGCCCCAGCATTTT

clone size: few
D gene: -
V gene: TRBV5-6
J gene: TRBJ1-2
CDR3 protein: CASSHRTGEINYGYTF
CDR3 DNA: TGTGCCAGCAGCCATCGCACAGGCGAGATTAACTATGGCTACACCTTC